This TCR beta chain was sequenced for a study of cytotoxic CD8 clonotypes in ibrutinib-treated CLL. Study context: Partial response occurred in around 24 patients and complete response in 2; at median approximately 71 months, around 14 remained remitted and some 12 progressed. Study findings and constraints: The public clonotypes identified were infrequent and showed contraction or stability on treatment.

This CDR3 is built from 16 residues. The germline CDR1 and CDR2 sequences are MGHRA and YSYEKL. V gave up 3 bases and J gave up 1 base; unmatched junction bases: 3. Only a few counts were recorded for this clone. The antigen is not known. Investigators sought sequencing depths of between 1 in 200,000 and 1 in 1 million T cells. TCRdb's copy holds only in-frame clones and misses some; the assay was immunoSEQ multiplex PCR. The sample includes 150,000 to 250,000 clones, 72% of them seen just once. This receptor was obtained from a human donor with chronic lymphocytic leukemia. The chain links TRBV4-1 to TRBJ2-1; TRBD2 matches at 10 bases. Sequenced material: PBMCs, taken after 24 months of ibrutinib treatment. In DNA, the CDR3 is TGCGCCAGCAGCCATCCGACTAGCGGGTCCTACAATGAGCAGTTCTTC. Its protein is CASSHPTSGSYNEQFF.